This T cell receptor beta chain appears in the sequencing data of a study of blood T cell repertoires in COVID-19. Study-wide background: The analysed material was cDNA or gDNA that came from T cells, B-cell-depleted T cells, or PBMCs.

J was trimmed by 0 bases and V by 5 bases; bases with no gene match: 3. The CDR3 length is 17 residues. Germline CDR1 LNHDA, CDR2 SQIVND (reference sequence). Libraries were prepared by immunoSEQ multiplex PCR; TCRdb keeps only in-frame clonotypes and omits some of them. The repertoire includes about 300,000 clones, 75% to 90% of them detected once, and about 1.7% sits in the top ten. Cohort 3 recovered donors had two negative PCRs, clearance, or symptom resolution. This receptor was identified in a woman aged 40 to 55 who had recovered from COVID-19. Source material: PBMCs or T cells enriched from blood (not recorded which). The rearrangement joins TRBV19 to TRBJ2-1; 14 bases match TRBD2. As DNA, the CDR3 is TGTGCCAGTAGTCGGACTAGCGGGGGGTTCTCCTACAATGAGCAGTTCTTC. Translation: CASSRTSGGFSYNEQFF.